One and the same sample provided the 7 T cell receptor beta chains below, sequenced in a study of immune evolution from preneoplasia to lung adenocarcinoma. Sequencing was performed with immunoSEQ multiplex PCR; in TCRdb, only in-frame clones are kept and a portion is missing. The sample contains under 6,500 clones, around 78% of which appear only once. Material: FFPE minimally invasive lung adenocarcinoma tissue. These receptors all stem from a person aged 55-85 years with lung adenocarcinoma.

The chain carries TRBV13 and TRBJ2-5; 9 bases agree with TRBD1. The CDR3 consists of 14 residues. V was clipped by 5 bases and J by 5 bases; unmatched bases: 6. Looked up from germline, CDR1 is PRHDT and CDR2 is FYEKMQ (reference sequence). The DNA of the CDR3 is TGTGCCAGCAGCCTACAGGGGGCCGGGGAGACCCAGTACTTC. It yields the protein CASSLQGAGETQYF.

The chain uses TRBV14 and TRBJ2-1; D assignment may be TRBD1 or TRBD2 (6 bases each). Germline loops: CDR1 SGHDN, CDR2 FVKESK. With 4 bases removed from V and 2 bases from J, the gap between germline ends came to 15 bases. The CDR3 extends over 16 amino acids. The CDR3 reads CASSPLWGATYNEQFF. CDR3 DNA: TGTGCCAGCAGCCCCTTGTGGGGGGCTACCTACAATGAGCAGTTCTTC.

This chain links TRBV2 with TRBJ1-2; a weak D match, TRBD1 (6 bases). This CDR3 region has 15 residues. The germline V gene encodes CDR1 SNHLY and CDR2 FYNNEI. V lost 6 bases to trimming and J lost 3 bases, with 17 bases between them. CDR3 in amino acids: CASRRRHRVDYGYTF. In DNA form, the CDR3 reads TGTGCCAGCAGGAGAAGGCACAGGGTTGACTATGGCTACACCTTC.

The rearrangement uses TRBV27 and TRBJ2-3, with D possibly being TRBD2 (6 bases). V was clipped by 6 bases and J by 1 base, with 11 bases between them. CDR1 is MNHEY, CDR2 SMNVEV, per germline (reference sequence). The CDR3 has 14 amino acids. The chain's CDR3 is CASSRDLGTDTQYF. CDR3 coding DNA: TGTGCCAGCAGCCGGGACTTAGGCACAGATACGCAGTATTTT.

The chain uses TRBV30 and TRBJ1-1; D possibly corresponds to TRBD1 (5 bases). CDR1 is GTSNPN, CDR2 SVGIG, per germline (reference sequence). The CDR3 contains 12 residues. V lost 4 bases and J 1 base, leaving 7 bases between the germline ends. DNA of the CDR3: TGTGCCTGGACAGGGAAGAACACTGAAGCTTTCTTT. Protein: CAWTGKNTEAFF.

This clone appeared a few times. The chain links TRBV12-5 to TRBJ2-1; D not certain. The length of the CDR3 is 12 residues. Germline loops: CDR1 LGHNT, CDR2 FRNRAP. Trimming stripped 4 bases from V and 1 base from J, with 2 bases between. The CDR3 DNA sequence: TGTGCTAGTGGTTGGTCCTACAATGAGCAGTTCTTC. Translated, it gives CASGWSYNEQFF.

The chain carries TRBV7-2 and TRBJ1-6; D is undetermined. V dropped 3 bases and J dropped 0 bases, with 6 bases sitting between them. The CDR3 is 15 amino acids. Germline V gene lookup returns CDR1 SGHTA and CDR2 FQGNSA. CDR3 loop: CASSFSFSYNSPLHF. The CDR3 nucleotides are TGTGCCAGCAGCTTCAGCTTCTCCTATAATTCACCCCTCCACTTT.